One and the same sample provided the 7 T cell receptor beta chains below, sequenced in a study of Ad26.COV2.S vaccination and SARS-CoV-2 variants. Using immunoSEQ multiplex PCR, the repertoire was profiled, and TCRdb retains in-frame clones only, with some absent. The sample holds hundreds of thousands of clones; around 90% are singletons and the top ten take around 6.6%. This sample's treatment: 19 received Ad26.COV2.S at low or high dose, single or two shots; roughly five received placebo; per-sample allocation not given. The samples were gathered on day 63 after the first injection of vaccine or placebo. Sequencing used peripheral blood, obtained in a trial of Ad26.COV2.S vaccine versus placebo. The receptors stem from a person between 18 and 65 years old who received the Ad26.COV2.S COVID-19 vaccine or a placebo.

The CDR3 region is CASSFGDNYEQYF. CDR3 nucleotide sequence: TGTGCCAGCAGTTTTGGGGACAACTACGAGCAGTACTTC. The chain uses TRBV27 and TRBJ2-7; maybe TRBD1 (6 bases). The CDR3 contains 13 residues. Trimming removed 3 bases at V and 3 bases at J, with 9 bases between. CDR1 is MNHEY, CDR2 SMNVEV, per germline (reference sequence).

A single count supports this clone. The CDR3 DNA reads TGTGCCTCTGTTAAAAGGTCTGAAGCTTTCTTT. Translation: CASVKRSEAFF. This chain links TRBV24-1 with TRBJ1-1; no reliable D call. Trimming pared 12 bases from V and 6 bases from J, leaving 13 bases between. The germline gives CDR1 KGHDR, CDR2 SFDVKD. There are 11 residues in the CDR3.

The V and J genes are TRBV6-6 and TRBJ1-5, with D unresolved. V lost 0 bases and J lost 7, with 10 bases in between. The germline V gene encodes CDR1 MNHNY and CDR2 SVGAGI (reference sequence). There are 14 residues in the CDR3. This CDR3 reads CASSYSFPGQPQHF. The CDR3 DNA sequence: TGTGCCAGCAGTTACTCCTTCCCCGGGCAGCCCCAGCATTTT.

The rearrangement uses TRBV6-6 and TRBJ2-3, with 14 nucleotides matching TRBD2. Trimming removed 5 bases from V and 5 bases from J; junction bases left unmatched: 6. CDR1 is MNHNY and CDR2 is SVGAGI in the germline V gene (reference sequence). The CDR3 consists of 16 residues. The CDR3 sequence is CASSRLAGGRVDTQYF. The CDR3 DNA is TGTGCCAGCAGTCGACTAGCGGGGGGGCGTGTAGATACGCAGTATTTT.

In this sample, this clone turned up a few times. The chain combines TRBV5-1 with TRBJ1-2; 9 nucleotides agree with TRBD1. Germline CDR1 is SGHRS and CDR2 is YFSETQ. After removal of 2 bases from V and 2 bases from J, the junction contained 1 base not matched to a gene. This CDR3 has 14 residues. For the CDR3, the DNA is TGCGCCAGCAGCTTACAGGGGGCAAACTATGGCTACACCTTC. This encodes CASSLQGANYGYTF.

V gene TRBV28 combines with J gene TRBJ2-5, with D maybe TRBD2 (6 bases). CDR3 length: 13 amino acids. Germline values: CDR1 MDHEN, CDR2 SYDVKM. V lost 7 bases to trimming and J lost 2 bases, with 11 bases between them. The CDR3 DNA is TGTGCCAGCACCCCGGGGAGGCAAGAGACCCAGTACTTC. The encoded protein is CASTPGRQETQYF.

The CDR3 DNA sequence: TGTGCCTGGAAGACGGACAGGGCTGGGGCCAACGTCCTGACTTTC. The encoded protein is CAWKTDRAGANVLTF. The chain employs TRBV30 and TRBJ2-6, with 8 bases lining up with TRBD1. J lost 2 bases, V lost 4 bases, and 4 bases had no gene match. This CDR3 has 15 residues. Germline loops: CDR1 GTSNPN, CDR2 SVGIG (reference sequence).